These 25 T cell receptor beta chains were all obtained from the same sample, sequenced in a study of PD-1 blockade in classical Hodgkin lymphoma. Specified time point: cycle 4 day 1 (C4D1), after 6 weeks of nivolumab. After autologous stem cell transplantation all patients relapsed, and prior brentuximab vedotin exposure differed between cohorts. The method was immunoSEQ multiplex PCR; TCRdb's version includes in-frame clones alone and lacks a portion of them. This table has 110,000 or so clones, about 92% appearing once. The starting material was peripheral blood mononuclear cells (PBMCs), obtained before the fourth cycle of nivolumab. The receptors were sampled from a human donor with classical Hodgkin lymphoma.

This clone appeared a few times. The chain combines TRBV6-1 with TRBJ1-3; 9 bases agree with TRBD1. CDR1 MNHNS and CDR2 SASEGT come from the germline V gene. This CDR3 spans 17 amino acids. Germline trimming cut 3 bases from V and 5 bases from J; bases unmatched to any gene: 11. CDR3 nucleotide sequence: TGTGCCAGCAGTGAGCGCGGGGACAGGGTAATGAGAAACACCATATATTTT. The encoded protein is CASSERGDRVMRNTIYF.

The chain has TRBV7-6 and TRBJ1-1; TRBD1 is a possible D gene (6 bases). Trimming shortened V by 5 bases and J by 11 bases, and 18 bases separated the two germline ends. This CDR3 has 13 residues. Germline V gives CDR1 SGHVS, CDR2 FNYEAQ. The chain's CDR3 is CASSDRGDGRAFF. The CDR3 nucleotides read TGTGCCAGCAGCGATAGGGGGGATGGTCGGGCTTTCTTT.

The J gene is TRBJ1-2, the V gene TRBV25-1; D unclear. CDR1 and CDR2 from the germline V gene are MGHDK and SYGVNS. V dropped 4 bases and J dropped 2 bases, with 5 bases sitting between them. This CDR3 comprises 12 residues. In nucleotides, the CDR3 is TGTGCCAGCAGTGCATCCAACTATGGCTACACCTTC. This translates into CASSASNYGYTF.

The count of this clone is one. The chain has TRBV2 and TRBJ2-7; 11 bases agree with TRBD1. J gave up 5 bases and V 8 bases, and 14 bases lay outside the gene matches. Germline CDR1 is SNHLY and CDR2 is FYNNEI. The CDR3 sequence is 16 residues long. The CDR3 spells CASGEPGQGVAHEQYF. In DNA form, the CDR3 reads TGTGCCAGCGGAGAACCGGGACAGGGGGTTGCTCACGAGCAGTACTTC.

V usage is TRBV19 and J usage is TRBJ2-7; D possibly uses TRBD1 or TRBD2 (5 bases each). Germline assignment: CDR1 LNHDA and CDR2 SQIVND (reference sequence). There are 14 residues in the CDR3. Trimming pared 6 bases from V and 3 bases from J, leaving 15 bases between. CDR3 sequence reads: CASSPLGAGYEQYF. DNA of the CDR3: TGTGCCAGTAGCCCACTTGGGGCGGGCTACGAGCAGTACTTC. Based on the CDR3 plus reference TRBV19 and TRBJ2-7, the full variable domain is DGGITQSPKYLFRKEGQNVTLSCEQNLNHDAMYWYRQDPGQGLRLIYYSQIVNDFQKGDIAEGYSVSREKKESFPLTVTSAQKNPTAFYLCASSPLGAGYEQYFGPGTRLTVT.

Only one count was recorded for this clone. This chain connects TRBV5-6 to TRBJ2-5; D gene uncertain. Between the trimmed V and J ends, which lost 2 bases and 5 bases, there was a span of 7 bases. This CDR3 has 12 residues. Looked up from germline, CDR1 is SGHDT and CDR2 is YYEEEE. CDR3 sequence reads: CASSFQIETQYF. CDR3 sequence (DNA): TGTGCCAGCAGCTTTCAGATCGAGACCCAGTACTTC. Complete variable domain (other parts from reference TRBV5-6 and TRBJ2-5): DAGVTQSPTHLIKTRGQQVTLRCSPKSGHDTVSWYQQALGQGPQFIFQYYEEEERQRGNFPDRFSGHQFPNYSSELNVNALLLGDSALYLCASSFQIETQYFGPGTRLLVL.

The chain uses TRBV6-1 and TRBJ2-7; D gene ambiguous. Trimming cost V 1 base and J 2 bases, with 6 bases left between them. The germline CDR1 and CDR2 sequences are MNHNS and SASEGT. The CDR3 is 13 amino acids. The CDR3 sequence is CASSEVSAYEQYF. In DNA, the CDR3 is TGTGCCAGCAGTGAAGTCTCAGCCTACGAGCAGTACTTC.

The chain couples TRBV7-9 to TRBJ2-3; no clear D gene. CDR3 length equals 17 residues. Trimming took 3 bases from V and 3 from J, leaving 19 bases between them. Germline CDR1 and CDR2: SEHNR and FQNEAQ (reference sequence). The CDR3 sequence is CASSFTAPVVGTDTQYF. As DNA, the CDR3 is TGTGCCAGCAGCTTTACGGCTCCGGTGGTTGGAACAGATACGCAGTATTTT.

The chain uses TRBV19 and TRBJ1-2; 7 bases line up with TRBD1. This CDR3 is built from 13 residues. Germline CDR1 LNHDA, CDR2 SQIVND (reference sequence). V lost 5 bases and J lost 8; bases outside the gene matches: 8. The CDR3 nucleotides read TGTGCCAGTAGTCCCTGGGACAGAGACGGCTACACCTTC. This translates into CASSPWDRDGYTF.

V gene TRBV12-5 combines with J gene TRBJ1-1, with D unresolved. CDR3 length: 12 amino acids. In germline, CDR1 is LGHNT, CDR2 FRNRAP. V was shortened by 6 bases and J by 3 bases, with 8 bases between the two germline ends. The CDR3 is CASGMGYTEAFF. The CDR3 coding sequence is TGTGCTAGTGGAATGGGGTACACTGAAGCTTTCTTT.

V is TRBV30 and J is TRBJ1-1, with 8 nucleotides matching TRBD1. CDR3 length: 17 amino acids. Losses at the gene ends were 5 bases for V and 4 bases for J; bases not matched to a gene: 18. The germline gives CDR1 GTSNPN, CDR2 SVGIG (reference sequence). This CDR3 reads CAWHPSGLDRGTTEAFF. CDR3 DNA: TGTGCCTGGCATCCTTCGGGACTAGACAGGGGAACCACTGAAGCTTTCTTT.

The chain joins TRBV5-1 to TRBJ2-1, with D possibly being TRBD2 (6 bases). Germline V gene sequence: CDR1 SGHRS, CDR2 YFSETQ. Trimming took off 4 bases at V and 4 bases at J, with 12 bases between the two ends. The CDR3 extends over 14 amino acids. The CDR3 reads CASSKGREYNEQFF. The CDR3 DNA reads TGCGCCAGCAGCAAGGGGCGGGAATACAATGAGCAGTTCTTC.

Only one count was recorded for this clone. The chain joins TRBV7-2 to TRBJ2-1, with D unclear. Germline lookup yields CDR1 SGHTA and CDR2 FQGNSA. Trimming pared 1 base from V and 0 bases from J, leaving 10 bases between. The CDR3 sequence is 16 residues long. The CDR3 is CASSLGRRSSYNEQFF. The CDR3, as DNA: TGTGCCAGCAGCTTAGGACGGCGGAGCTCCTACAATGAGCAGTTCTTC.

This chain uses TRBV27 with TRBJ2-5; 7 bases line up with TRBD1. This CDR3 spans 13 amino acids. CDR1 and CDR2 (germline): MNHEY, SMNVEV (reference sequence). Germline trimming cut 5 bases from V and 2 bases from J; bases unmatched to any gene: 2. The CDR3 reads CASSRDRQETQYF. The CDR3 DNA reads TGTGCCAGCAGTAGGGACAGACAAGAGACCCAGTACTTC.

The chain employs TRBV10-3 and TRBJ2-2; TRBD2 is a possible D gene (6 bases). Trimming pared 10 bases from V and 3 bases from J, leaving 18 bases between. CDR1 and CDR2 from the germline V gene are ENHRY and SYGVKD. The CDR3 extends over 15 amino acids. The CDR3 sequence: CATRVGGKYTGELFF. The CDR3 coding sequence is TGTGCCACCCGGGTTGGAGGGAAGTACACCGGGGAGCTGTTTTTT.

The V and J genes are TRBV28 and TRBJ2-7; 10 bases agree with TRBD2. Unmatched junction bases numbered 17, after V lost 6 bases and J lost 3 bases. CDR3 length equals 18 residues. CDR1 is MDHEN, CDR2 SYDVKM, per germline. The DNA for the CDR3 is TGTGCCAGCAGCCCCGGACTAGCGGAAGTTTATAAATACTACGAGCAGTACTTC. Amino acid sequence: CASSPGLAEVYKYYEQYF.

The V gene is TRBV18, the J gene TRBJ2-7, with 11 bases that match TRBD2. The CDR3 spans 16 residues. V lost 3 bases, J lost 4 bases, and 8 bases stayed unmatched. In germline, CDR1 is KGHSH, CDR2 LQKENI. In DNA form, the CDR3 reads TGTGCCAGCTCACCCGGACTAGCGGGTAGTTGGTACGAGCAGTACTTC. Amino acids: CASSPGLAGSWYEQYF.

Concerning this clone: The same CDR3 can be traced to other DNA sequences in this sample. This chain joins TRBV6-5 and TRBJ1-1; D gene ambiguous. The germline V and J ends were trimmed by 0 bases and 5 bases, with 7 bases remaining between them. Germline lookup yields CDR1 MNHEY and CDR2 SVGAGI. This CDR3 has 13 amino acids. CDR3 sequence reads: CASSYSGGTEAFF. The CDR3 DNA reads as TGTGCCAGCAGTTACTCGGGAGGGACTGAAGCTTTCTTT.

This chain uses TRBV15 with TRBJ2-3, with TRBD2 matching 15 bases. V dropped 5 bases and J dropped 0; count of bases not matched to a gene: 12. The CDR3 length is 20 residues. Germline CDR1 LNHNV, CDR2 YYDKDF (reference sequence). The CDR3 is CATSRGGLAGGLPSTDTQYF. The CDR3 DNA is TGTGCCACCAGCCGCGGAGGACTAGCGGGAGGGTTACCTAGCACAGATACGCAGTATTTT. The entire variable domain, with the rest obtained from reference TRBV15 and TRBJ2-3, is as follows: DAMVIQNPRYQVTQFGKPVTLSCSQTLNHNVMYWYQQKSSQAPKLLFHYYDKDFNNEADTPDNFQSRRPNTSFCFLDIRSPGLGDTAMYLCATSRGGLAGGLPSTDTQYFGPGTRLTVL.

V usage is TRBV19 and J usage is TRBJ2-1; tentatively, D is TRBD2 (6 bases). This CDR3 is 17 amino acids long. CDR1 and CDR2 from the germline V gene are LNHDA and SQIVND (reference sequence). The V and J ends lost 3 bases and 0 bases respectively, with 15 bases between them. CDR3 in amino acids: CASSIHLARASYNEQFF. The CDR3 DNA sequence: TGTGCCAGTAGTATTCACCTAGCGAGAGCCTCCTACAATGAGCAGTTCTTC.

The rearrangement joins TRBV19 to TRBJ1-2; D is unclear. V gave up 6 bases and J gave up 3 bases, with 11 bases separating them. Germline V gene data show CDR1 as LNHDA and CDR2 as SQIVND (reference sequence). CDR3 size: 13 residues. As DNA, the CDR3 is TGTGCCAGTAGCCGGGCGAAAGACTATGGCTACACCTTC. It specifies CASSRAKDYGYTF. Complete variable domain (other parts from reference TRBV19 and TRBJ1-2): DGGITQSPKYLFRKEGQNVTLSCEQNLNHDAMYWYRQDPGQGLRLIYYSQIVNDFQKGDIAEGYSVSREKKESFPLTVTSAQKNPTAFYLCASSRAKDYGYTFGSGTRLTVV.

The genes are TRBV7-6 and TRBJ2-5; D uncertain. Germline lookup yields CDR1 SGHVS and CDR2 FNYEAQ. V was shortened by 4 bases and J by 5 bases, with 8 bases between the two germline ends. There are 12 residues in the CDR3. As DNA, the CDR3 is TGTGCCAGCAGCTCGGCCGGGGAGACCCAGTACTTC. Its protein product is CASSSAGETQYF.

The V and J genes are TRBV30 and TRBJ2-7, with D possibly TRBD2 on 6 matching bases. The CDR3 totals 14 residues. V was shortened by 7 bases and J by 0 bases, with 16 bases between the two germline ends. Germline V gene lookup returns CDR1 GTSNPN and CDR2 SVGIG (reference sequence). The CDR3 nucleotides are TGTGCCTCTACTGCGGGGCATAGCTCCTACGAGCAGTACTTC. It encodes CASTAGHSSYEQYF.

The rearrangement links TRBV13 to TRBJ2-7; D possibly corresponds to TRBD1 (6 bases). Per the germline V gene, CDR1 is PRHDT and CDR2 is FYEKMQ (reference sequence). The CDR3 loop spans 16 amino acids. Trimming took 4 bases from V and 5 from J, leaving 21 bases between them. The CDR3 sequence is CASSSTPTGIVNEQYF. In nucleotides, the CDR3 is TGTGCCAGCAGCTCGACCCCTACAGGGATAGTAAACGAGCAGTACTTC. Full variable domain (rest looked up from reference TRBV13 and TRBJ2-7): AAGVIQSPRHLIKEKRETATLKCYPIPRHDTVYWYQQGPGQDPQFLISFYEKMQSDKGSIPDRFSAQQFSDYHSELNMSSLELGDSALYFCASSSTPTGIVNEQYFGPGTRLTVT.

The chain carries TRBV5-5 and TRBJ2-4; D not resolved. CDR3 length: 14 residues. Germline V gene data show CDR1 as SGHKS and CDR2 as YYEKEE (reference sequence). Trimming left V 0 bases short and J 0 bases short, with 4 bases between. In DNA, the CDR3 is TGTGCCAGCAGCTTGGAGTTAGCCAAAAACATTCAGTACTTC. Protein sequence: CASSLELAKNIQYF.